This T cell receptor beta chain emerged from a study of blood T cell repertoires in COVID-19. Study at large: Samples came from the United States, Italy and Spain, spanning acute and convalescent COVID-19. The cDNA or gDNA used as material had been derived from T cells, B-cell-depleted T cells, or PBMCs.

V shed 5 bases and J shed 7 bases, with 14 bases lying between them. CDR1 and CDR2 from the germline V gene are SGHTA and FQGNSA. The CDR3 loop spans 14 amino acids. Authors' processing steps: Reference gene primer amplification gave estimated nucleated cell counts. Clones were read by immunoSEQ multiplex PCR, and TCRdb kept only the in-frame ones, dropping some. The DNA was the basis for D and trimming; V, J and clone size are from that table. The sample shows 190,000 or so clones, around nine tenths of them seen only once. The sequenced material came from peripheral blood. The chain couples TRBV7-2 to TRBJ1-4, with D tentatively TRBD1 (5 bases). The clonotype was recovered from a man aged 55-75 years who had recovered from COVID-19. In DNA form, the CDR3 reads TGTGCCAGCAGCCCCAGGGTTGGGGCTGAAAAACTGTTTTTT. It encodes CASSPRVGAEKLFF.